A selection of T cell receptor beta chains follows, all from one sample in a study of shared clonotypes between healthy human individuals. The repertoire was sequenced with immunoSEQ multiplex PCR; TCRdb's copy has only in-frame clones and lacks some. This table has hundreds of thousands of clones, 95% to 98% appearing once. What was sequenced was naive CD8+ T cells sorted from blood. These receptors came from a man aged 25 to 45 in good health. Each CDR3 is given with its conserved first and last residue. Each record gives: J gene, V gene, CDR3 protein.

TRBJ2-7,TRBV5-4,CASSATGSNYEQYF
TRBJ2-5,TRBV27,CASSLSILVPQYF
TRBJ1-2,TRBV5-1,CASSPDPSFGYTF
TRBJ2-1,TRBV13,CASSPPGQNNEQFF
TRBJ2-3,TRBV7-9,CASSFPGGLSTDTQYF
TRBJ2-1,TRBV6-5,CASSYAGRAEQFF
TRBJ2-5,TRBV5-4,CASSPGMEETQYF
TRBJ1-1,TRBV29-1,CSVWGAEAFF
TRBJ2-1,TRBV6-1,CATALAGYNEQFF
TRBJ2-3,TRBV9,CASSVGTLGSFRDTQYF
TRBJ2-1,TRBV7-9,CASSVALAGSYNEQFF
TRBJ2-7,TRBV6-1,CASSEAAYEQYF
TRBJ2-3,TRBV9,CASSVGSTDTQYF
TRBJ2-1,TRBV29-1,CSVRQSGNEQFF
TRBJ2-7,TRBV7-9,CASSSPLTSGYEQYF
TRBJ2-7,TRBV18,CASSPGLAGDTYEQYF
TRBJ1-1,TRBV7-3,CASSDGTGAEAFF
TRBJ2-1,TRBV4-3,CASSQVGSSEQFF
TRBJ2-1,TRBV27,CASKEGSYNEQFF
TRBJ2-3,TRBV27,CASSFRTSGRTDTQYF
TRBJ2-3,TRBV2,CASSAGQGLTDTQYF
TRBJ2-5,TRBV4-1,CASSQVLIAAETQYF
TRBJ1-2,TRBV7-9,CASSLAEGAPHYGYTF
TRBJ2-7,TRBV7-8,CASSLAPGSYEQYF
TRBJ1-3,TRBV19,CATNDPDRRGNTIYF
TRBJ1-4,TRBV5-6,CASAQGTGDEKLFF
TRBJ2-2,TRBV27,CASSLEGLPIRANTGELFF
TRBJ1-2,TRBV27,CASSLTGTGAYGYTF
TRBJ2-7,TRBV5-3,CARSLIEQNYEQYF
TRBJ2-2,TRBV10-1,CASSANLGTGKTAGELFF